This T cell receptor (beta chain) derives from a study of blood T cells in healthy people across ages. This clonotype occurred once. The CDR3 totals 14 residues. A second PCR, run for about 6 to 12 cycles, used a sample-barcoded 5' primer plus a J-beta primer mix. One entry per CDR3 protein results from TCRdb running MiXCR on the 5' RACE reads. The table has about 640,000 distinct CDR3 sequences, 45% to 65% seen once; the top ten hold 30% to 45%. The sample consisted of blood. This sequence originates from a man aged 55 to 69 in good health. The chain links TRBV21-1 to TRBJ2-5; the table's D call, TRBD1, was not checked against the DNA. TRBV21-1 is a pseudogene segment. The CDR3 sequence is CASRGGPYIETQYF. The CDR3 DNA is TGTGCCAGCCGAGGGGGACCCTATATCGAGACCCAGTACTTC.